A single sample gave rise to the 21 T cell receptor beta chains below, sequenced in a study of beta chain features in type 1 diabetes. The investigators reverse transcribed all of the isolated RNA, so they sequenced expressed TCRB transcripts. Generated by immunoSEQ multiplex PCR, the TCRdb table keeps only in-frame clones and is missing some. Here the sample spans a few hundred thousand clones, approximately 15% being singletons. Sequencing used naive CD4+ T cells from blood. The receptors derive from a man aged 25-40 years in good health.

This chain joins TRBV7-2 and TRBJ2-4; D is perhaps TRBD1 or TRBD2 (5 bases each). Germline CDR1 reads SGHTA; CDR2 reads FQGNSA. V shed 5 bases and J shed 8 bases, with 16 bases lying between them. The CDR3 runs 14 residues. For the CDR3, the DNA is TGTGCCAGCAGCCAAACCGGGACCCGGGACATTCAGTACTTC. This encodes CASSQTGTRDIQYF.

This clone came up a few times. V and J are TRBV5-6 and TRBJ2-7, with D hard to call. The CDR3 consists of 14 residues. Trimming took 1 base from V and 4 from J, leaving 12 bases between them. Germline-derived CDR1 and CDR2 are SGHDT and YYEEEE. The CDR3 DNA is TGTGCCAGCAGCTTGCTCGGCCAGACTTACGAGCAGTACGTC. Translating it yields CASSLLGQTYEQYV.

This rearrangement joins TRBV15 to TRBJ1-6; D is uncertain. Trimming shortened V by 0 bases and J by 8 bases, and 8 bases separated the two germline ends. The CDR3 is 14 residues long. In germline, CDR1 is LNHNV, CDR2 YYDKDF (reference sequence). For the CDR3, the DNA is TGTGCCACCAGCAGAGACAAAGCGGATTCACCCCTCCACTTT. Translating it yields CATSRDKADSPLHF.

In this sample, this clone turned up a few times. CDR3 in DNA: TGTGCCTGGAGCGCCCTTTTGGGCACAGATACGCAGTATTTT. Encoded protein: CAWSALLGTDTQYF. This rearrangement joins TRBV30 to TRBJ2-3; no firm D call. The length of the CDR3 is 14 residues. V shed 3 bases and J shed 1 base, with 11 bases lying between them. Per germline, CDR1 GTSNPN and CDR2 SVGIG (reference sequence).

The chain is built from TRBV27 and TRBJ1-6; tentative D call: TRBD1 (6 bases). CDR3 size: 14 residues. Trimming stripped 4 bases from V and 6 bases from J, with 10 bases between. Germline V lookup: CDR1 MNHEY, CDR2 SMNVEV (reference sequence). The CDR3 region is CASSSGRGNSPLHF. DNA for the CDR3: TGTGCCAGCAGTTCCGGCAGGGGTAATTCACCCCTCCACTTT.

There are a few counts of this clone. Relative to the germline gene, one junction end is altered; a read error may explain this. The chain has TRBV28 and TRBJ1-2; perhaps TRBD1 as D (5 bases). The CDR3 consists of 13 residues. Per the germline V gene, CDR1 is MDHEN and CDR2 is SYDVKM. The CDR3: CASSLSGTARIPF. In DNA, the CDR3 is TGTGCCAGCAGTTTGTCCGGGACCGCGCGCATACCCTTC.

This clone was seen more than once but under ten times. V is TRBV4-1 and J is TRBJ2-5; no firm D call. CDR1 and CDR2 from the germline V gene are MGHRA and YSYEKL. Trimming removed 1 base from V and 4 bases from J, with 10 bases in between. This CDR3 is built from 14 residues. The CDR3 region has the DNA TGCGCCAGCAGCCAAGGATCGGGCGCAGAGACCCAGTACTTC. Residues: CASSQGSGAETQYF.

This clone was found a few times. The CDR3 DNA is TGTGCCAGCAGCTCTGAAAGCGGACCTGCCTACAATGAGCAGTTCTTC. It encodes CASSSESGPAYNEQFF. V is TRBV28 and J is TRBJ2-1; weak D call: TRBD2 (5 bases). The CDR3 has 16 amino acids. V lost 6 bases and J 2 bases, leaving 17 bases between the germline ends. Germline lookup yields CDR1 MDHEN and CDR2 SYDVKM.

V and J are TRBV7-2 and TRBJ1-1; D not resolved. This CDR3 region has 14 residues. CDR1 and CDR2 (germline): SGHTA, FQGNSA. V lost 2 bases and J 0 bases, leaving 7 bases between the germline ends. The CDR3 DNA reads TGTGCCAGCAGCTTAATACAGCTGAACACTGAAGCTTTCTTT. Its protein product is CASSLIQLNTEAFF.

The chain joins TRBV5-1 to TRBJ2-5, with D maybe TRBD2 (6 bases). Per germline, CDR1 SGHRS and CDR2 YFSETQ. The CDR3 is made up of 14 amino acids. V dropped 0 bases and J dropped 5 bases, with 11 bases sitting between them. The CDR3 DNA reads TGCGCCAGCAGCTTGGAACGACTAGGGGAGACCCAGTACTTC. Its protein product is CASSLERLGETQYF.

The gene calls are TRBV14 and TRBJ2-3, with unresolved D. There are 14 residues in the CDR3. Germline V CDR1 and CDR2: SGHDN, FVKESK. Deletions cut 4 bases from V and 4 bases from J, with 12 bases between. CDR3 DNA sequence: TGTGCCAGCAGCCGCGGACCTGGGGCAGATACGCAGTATTTT. Translated, it gives CASSRGPGADTQYF.

CDR3 loop: CSVDGAQGSGNTIYF. Here the CDR3 DNA reads TGCAGCGTTGACGGAGCCCAGGGCTCTGGAAACACCATATATTTT. The chain joins TRBV29-1 to TRBJ1-3; D might be TRBD1 (5 bases). V was trimmed by 3 bases and J by 0 bases, leaving 12 bases between them. This CDR3 comprises 15 residues. CDR1 and CDR2 from the germline V gene are SQVTM and ANQGSEA.

In nucleotides, the CDR3 is TGCGCCAGCAGTGAGTTCGGAATGAACACTGAAGCTTTCTTT. It specifies CASSEFGMNTEAFF. The V and J genes are TRBV10-1 and TRBJ1-1; unclear D gene. The CDR3 is made up of 14 amino acids. Per the germline V gene, CDR1 is WNHNN and CDR2 is SYGVQD (reference sequence). The V gene lost 1 base and the J gene lost 0 bases, with 6 bases spanning the gap.

A single count supports this clone. The chain has TRBV19 and TRBJ2-5; weak D call: TRBD2 (5 bases). The CDR3 sequence is 15 residues long. Germline-derived CDR1 and CDR2 are LNHDA and SQIVND (reference sequence). Between the trimmed V and J ends, which lost 3 bases and 2 bases, there was a span of 13 bases. The CDR3 coding sequence is TGTGCCAGTAGTATCACTCAGTCGGGGCAAGAGACCCAGTACTTC. Encoded protein: CASSITQSGQETQYF.

V gene TRBV7-9 combines with J gene TRBJ1-2; 9 nucleotides agree with TRBD1. V lost 5 bases to trimming and J lost 8 bases; unmatched junction nucleotides: 9. Germline V gives CDR1 SEHNR, CDR2 FQNEAQ (reference sequence). This CDR3 region has 14 residues. The CDR3 coding sequence is TGTGCCAGCAGCCCGGTCGGGACAGGGAACGGCTACACCTTC. It yields the protein CASSPVGTGNGYTF. Filled out from reference TRBV7-9 and TRBJ1-2, the complete variable domain reads DTGVSQNPRHKITKRGQNVTFRCDPISEHNRLYWYRQTLGQGPEFLTYFQNEAQLEKSRLLSDRFSAERPKGSFSTLEIQRTEQGDSAMYLCASSPVGTGNGYTFGSGTRLTVV.

A few counts support this clone. V usage is TRBV25-1 and J usage is TRBJ2-7, with D perhaps assigned TRBD1 or TRBD2 (6 bases each). The V end was cut by 2 bases, the J end by 4 bases, with 12 bases between. Germline V lookup: CDR1 MGHDK, CDR2 SYGVNS. The CDR3 covers 14 residues. CDR3 sequence: CASSEMTGGYEQYF. The CDR3 DNA reads as TGTGCCAGCAGTGAAATGACAGGAGGGTACGAGCAGTACTTC.

The J gene is TRBJ2-6, the V gene TRBV5-6; a possible D gene is TRBD1 (5 bases). V was pared by 4 bases and J by 0 bases, with 8 bases between. CDR1 is SGHDT and CDR2 is YYEEEE in the germline V gene. The CDR3 contains 15 residues. CDR3 amino acids: CASSPRGSGANVLTF. The CDR3 region has the DNA TGTGCCAGCAGCCCAAGGGGCTCTGGGGCCAACGTCCTGACTTTC.

This clone showed up just a few times. The V gene is TRBV19, the J gene TRBJ1-2; D not resolved. Germline lookup yields CDR1 LNHDA and CDR2 SQIVND (reference sequence). This CDR3 contains 9 residues. V shed 11 bases and J shed 2 bases, with 3 bases lying between them. The CDR3 region has the DNA TGTGCCGGGAACTATGGCTACACCTTC. Its protein is CAGNYGYTF.

CDR3 bases: TGTGCCAGCAGAGCTAGACAGGGTGGAAGAGATACGCAGTATTTT. Translated: CASRARQGGRDTQYF. This chain joins TRBV2 and TRBJ2-3; 7 bases line up with TRBD1. With 6 bases clipped from V and 5 bases from J, the junction kept 11 bases outside the gene matches. Germline V gives CDR1 SNHLY, CDR2 FYNNEI. The CDR3 sequence is 15 residues long.

The rearrangement joins TRBV7-9 to TRBJ1-6; D unclear. Germline V CDR1 and CDR2: SEHNR, FQNEAQ (reference sequence). The CDR3 loop spans 15 amino acids. Trimming stripped 5 bases from V and 8 bases from J, with 16 bases between. CDR3 sequence: CASSLNAGVDSPLHF. The DNA for the CDR3 is TGTGCCAGCAGCCTTAATGCGGGAGTGGATTCACCCCTCCACTTT.

In its sample, this clone was seen a few times. The genes are TRBV9 and TRBJ1-2; a possible D gene is TRBD1 (5 bases). The germline V and J ends were trimmed by 0 bases and 1 base, with 7 bases remaining between them. The CDR3 covers 14 residues. Germline values: CDR1 SGDLS, CDR2 YYNGEE. The CDR3 nucleotides read TGTGCCAGCAGCGTAGGGGGGATTAACTATGGCTACACCTTC. This gives the protein CASSVGGINYGYTF.